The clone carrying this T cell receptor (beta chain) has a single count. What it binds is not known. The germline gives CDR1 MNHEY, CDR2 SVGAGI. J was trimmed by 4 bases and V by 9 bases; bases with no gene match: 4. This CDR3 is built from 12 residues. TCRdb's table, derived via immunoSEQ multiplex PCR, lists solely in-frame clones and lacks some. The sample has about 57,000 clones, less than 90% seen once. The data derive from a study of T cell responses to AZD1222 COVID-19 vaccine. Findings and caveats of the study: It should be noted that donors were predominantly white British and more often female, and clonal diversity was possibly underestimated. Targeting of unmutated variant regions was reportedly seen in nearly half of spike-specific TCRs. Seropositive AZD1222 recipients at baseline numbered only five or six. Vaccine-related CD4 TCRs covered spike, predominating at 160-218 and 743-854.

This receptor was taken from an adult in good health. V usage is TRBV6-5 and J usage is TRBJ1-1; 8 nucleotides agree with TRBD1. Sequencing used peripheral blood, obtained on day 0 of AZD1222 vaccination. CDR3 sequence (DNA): TGTGCCAGTAGACAGGGGACCACTGAAGCTTTCTTT. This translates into CASRQGTTEAFF.